These 29 T cell receptor beta chains originate from one sample sequenced in a study of blood T cell repertoires in COVID-19. Profiling relied on immunoSEQ multiplex PCR, and the TCRdb table lists in-frame clones only, not all of them. The sample gives 260,000 or so clones, roughly 85% of which show up once; about 2.5% is in the top ten. Sequenced: PBMCs or T cells enriched from blood (not recorded which). These receptors were collected from a woman aged 45-60 years who had recovered from COVID-19.

The gene calls are TRBV5-1 and TRBJ2-5, with D uncertain. The CDR3 length is 13 residues. V shed 2 bases and J shed 5 bases, with 10 bases lying between them. The germline V gene has CDR1 SGHRS and CDR2 YFSETQ. The CDR3 is CASSFDIAETQYF. CDR3 DNA: TGCGCCAGCAGCTTCGACATCGCGGAGACCCAGTACTTC.

This chain connects TRBV10-1 to TRBJ2-7; 15 bases fit TRBD2. The CDR3 totals 15 residues. Germline assignment: CDR1 WNHNN and CDR2 SYGVQD (reference sequence). V shed 5 bases and J 3 bases; nucleotides not matched to a gene: 2. CDR3 loop: CASSKGLAGGYEQYF. DNA for the CDR3: TGCGCCAGCAGTAAGGGACTAGCGGGGGGCTACGAGCAGTACTTC.

The chain employs TRBV11-2 and TRBJ2-7; 9 bases align to TRBD1. After removal of 5 bases from V and 5 bases from J, the junction contained 4 bases not matched to a gene. Germline CDR1 SGHAT, CDR2 FQNNGV. There are 13 residues in the CDR3. CDR3 sequence: CASSKTGGHEQYF. The CDR3 DNA follows: TGTGCCAGCAGCAAAACAGGGGGCCACGAGCAGTACTTC.

The sample holds a few counts of this clone. Additional DNA sequences in this sample encode the identical CDR3. This rearrangement joins TRBV3-1 (or the pseudogene TRBV3-2) to TRBJ2-7, with TRBD1 matching 8 bases. The J segment lost 6 bases and the V segment lost 0 bases, leaving 7 bases of the junction unmatched. CDR3 length: 15 residues. CDR1 LGHDT and CDR2 YNNKEL come from the germline V gene (reference sequence). This CDR3 is CASSQDRTRGREQYF. The CDR3 DNA is TGTGCCAGCAGCCAAGATCGTACCAGGGGGCGCGAGCAGTACTTC.

The chain recombines TRBV3-1 (or the pseudogene TRBV3-2) with TRBJ1-2; possible D gene TRBD1, 6 bases. CDR3 length equals 14 residues. The germline V gene has CDR1 LGHDT and CDR2 YNNKEL (reference sequence). Trimming shortened V by 1 base and J by 4 bases, and 10 bases separated the two germline ends. CDR3 coding DNA: TGTGCCAGCAGCCAAGGGGGGGGCGCCTATGGCTACACCTTC. It specifies CASSQGGGAYGYTF.

This sequence joins TRBV7-2 and TRBJ1-1; D uncertain. The V and J ends lost 1 base and 0 bases respectively, with 6 bases between them. The CDR3 totals 14 residues. The germline gives CDR1 SGHTA, CDR2 FQGNSA. CDR3 DNA sequence: TGTGCCAGCAGCTTAGAATTTATGAACACTGAAGCTTTCTTT. Residues: CASSLEFMNTEAFF.

The chain recombines TRBV5-4 with TRBJ2-7; 8 positions match TRBD2. The CDR3 has 14 residues. Germline V gene sequence: CDR1 SGHNT, CDR2 YYREEE (reference sequence). Germline trimming cut 0 bases from V and 6 bases from J; bases unmatched to any gene: 5. CDR3 loop: CASSLDPSGPEQYF. CDR3 bases: TGTGCCAGCAGCTTGGATCCTAGCGGGCCCGAGCAGTACTTC. The full variable domain, rest sourced from reference TRBV5-4 and TRBJ2-7, is ETGVTQSPTHLIKTRGQQVTLRCSSQSGHNTVSWYQQALGQGPQFIFQYYREEENGRGNFPPRFSGLQFPNYSSELNVNALELDDSALYLCASSLDPSGPEQYFGPGTRLTVT.

This clone was counted between two and nine times. This chain links TRBV29-1 with TRBJ1-2; 8 positions agree with TRBD1. The CDR3 is 13 amino acids. V dropped 4 bases and J dropped 8; count of bases not matched to a gene: 9. Germline CDR1 reads SQVTM; CDR2 reads ANQGSEA. The CDR3 here is CSVVRTGIEGYTF. CDR3 in DNA: TGCAGCGTTGTTCGGACAGGGATCGAAGGCTACACCTTC. Full variable domain (missing parts from reference TRBV29-1 and TRBJ1-2): SAVISQKPSRDICQRGTSLTIQCQVDSQVTMMFWYRQQPGQSLTLIATANQGSEATYESGFVIDKFPISRPNLTFSTLTVSNMSPEDSSIYLCSVVRTGIEGYTFGSGTRLTVV.

CDR3 protein: CASRPARGLGSPLHF. The CDR3 region has the DNA TGCGCCAGCAGGCCGGCTCGCGGGCTGGGCTCACCCCTCCACTTT. The chain joins TRBV5-1 to TRBJ1-6; D is uncertain. CDR3 length: 15 amino acids. The V and J ends lost 5 bases and 10 bases respectively, with 19 bases between them. CDR1 is SGHRS and CDR2 is YFSETQ in the germline V gene.

For the CDR3, the DNA is TGTGCCAGCAGGTGGACAGGGGGAGCCTACAATGAGCAGTTCTTC. It translates to CASRWTGGAYNEQFF. This chain joins TRBV6-5 and TRBJ2-1, with 10 bases matching TRBD1. Trimming removed 6 bases from V and 2 bases from J; junction bases left unmatched: 4. The germline CDR1 and CDR2 sequences are MNHEY and SVGAGI. The CDR3 has 15 amino acids.

The chain uses TRBV6-5 and TRBJ2-3, with a possible D match to TRBD1 (6 bases). The CDR3 is made up of 14 amino acids. V was clipped by 6 bases and J by 4 bases, with 14 bases between them. Germline V gives CDR1 MNHEY, CDR2 SVGAGI. CDR3 DNA: TGTGCCAGCAGGGGACATAGTTCACCAGATACGCAGTATTTT. This encodes CASRGHSSPDTQYF.

V usage is TRBV5-1 and J usage is TRBJ1-1; no reliable D call. CDR1 and CDR2 (germline): SGHRS, YFSETQ. V lost 2 bases and J 1 base, leaving 6 bases between the germline ends. This CDR3 has 13 amino acids. The CDR3 DNA reads TGCGCCAGCAGCTTTCGTTCGAACACTGAAGCTTTCTTT. As protein: CASSFRSNTEAFF.

CDR3 amino acids: CSVEVNRGDTEAFF. The CDR3 bases are TGCAGCGTTGAAGTGAACAGGGGAGACACTGAAGCTTTCTTT. The chain couples TRBV29-1 to TRBJ1-1; 7 bases are shared with TRBD1. This CDR3 comprises 14 residues. Per germline, CDR1 SQVTM and CDR2 ANQGSEA. V shed 1 base and J 3 bases; nucleotides not matched to a gene: 5.

The V and J genes are TRBV3-1 (or the pseudogene TRBV3-2) and TRBJ1-3, with TRBD1 matching over 8 bases. Looked up from germline, CDR1 is LGHDT and CDR2 is YNNKEL (reference sequence). The CDR3 contains 16 residues. The junction had 9 bases not matched to a gene; V was cut back by 4 bases and J by 4 bases. The CDR3 spells CASSLTGVSTGNTIYF. CDR3 bases: TGTGCCAGCAGCCTGACAGGGGTGTCGACCGGAAACACCATATATTTT.

This clone was observed once. The chain employs TRBV3-1 (or the pseudogene TRBV3-2) and TRBJ1-2; D is uncertain. The V and J ends lost 0 bases and 8 bases respectively, with 16 bases between them. The CDR3 sequence is 15 residues long. Germline CDR1 LGHDT, CDR2 YNNKEL (reference sequence). CDR3: CASSQDNRFSHGYTF. The CDR3 bases are TGTGCCAGCAGCCAAGATAACAGATTCTCTCACGGCTACACCTTC.

This chain joins TRBV24-1 and TRBJ1-2, with 9 nucleotides matching TRBD1. The germline CDR1 and CDR2 sequences are KGHDR and SFDVKD. This CDR3 comprises 17 residues. The trim removed 3 bases at V and 0 bases at J, leaving 7 bases unmatched. The CDR3 here is CATSDAAGTGSNYGYTF. In nucleotides, the CDR3 is TGTGCCACCAGTGATGCAGCGGGGACAGGGTCTAACTATGGCTACACCTTC.

The chain is built from TRBV2 and TRBJ1-4; 10 bases are shared with TRBD1. The CDR3 consists of 15 residues. CDR1 and CDR2 (germline): SNHLY, FYNNEI. Trimming cost V 4 bases and J 6 bases; bases outside gene matches: 5. The CDR3 DNA sequence: TGTGCCAGCAGTGTCCTAGGGACAGGGGATGAAAAACTGTTTTTT. Protein: CASSVLGTGDEKLFF. The whole variable domain, filled in from reference TRBV2 and TRBJ1-4, reads EPEVTQTPSHQVTQMGQEVILRCVPISNHLYFYWYRQILGQKVEFLVSFYNNEISEKSEIFDDQFSVERPDGSNFTLKIRSTKLEDSAMYFCASSVLGTGDEKLFFGSGTQLSVL.

The V call is TRBV19, the J call TRBJ1-5; perhaps TRBD1 as D (5 bases). This CDR3 region has 16 residues. The V gene's germline CDR1 is LNHDA and CDR2 SQIVND (reference sequence). Trimming cost V 5 bases and J 3 bases, with 17 bases left between them. The CDR3 here is CASSFGRQGLNQPQHF. CDR3 DNA sequence: TGTGCCAGTAGTTTTGGGAGGCAGGGCCTCAATCAGCCCCAGCATTTT.

As regards this clone: The same CDR3 arises from other DNA sequences in this sample as well. J is TRBJ1-5 and V is TRBV19; no firm D call. Trimming left V 4 bases short and J 3 bases short, with 7 bases between. CDR1 is LNHDA and CDR2 is SQIVND in the germline V gene (reference sequence). The CDR3 length is 13 residues. The CDR3 DNA sequence: TGTGCCAGTAGTACCGGGAACAATCAGCCCCAGCATTTT. Residues: CASSTGNNQPQHF.

This chain connects TRBV19 to TRBJ2-3; maybe TRBD1 (5 bases). V was clipped by 3 bases and J by 4 bases, with 8 bases between them. The CDR3 has 13 residues. Germline V gene data show CDR1 as LNHDA and CDR2 as SQIVND (reference sequence). The CDR3 here is CASSIRVADTQYF. In DNA, the CDR3 is TGTGCCAGTAGTATCAGGGTTGCAGATACGCAGTATTTT.

V is TRBV6-2 or TRBV6-3 and J is TRBJ2-1, with TRBD1 as a possible D gene (5 bases). Trimming shortened V by 0 bases and J by 4 bases, and 7 bases separated the two germline ends. There are 14 residues in the CDR3. Germline V gene sequence: CDR1 MNHEY, CDR2 SVGEGT. CDR3 nucleotide sequence: TGTGCCAGCAGTTACTCGACAGATTACAATGAGCAGTTCTTC. Its translation: CASSYSTDYNEQFF.

This chain connects TRBV6-5 to TRBJ2-7, with D tentatively TRBD2 (5 bases). Germline V gene sequence: CDR1 MNHEY, CDR2 SVGAGI. V lost 1 base, J lost 6 bases, and 10 bases lay in between. The CDR3 runs 13 residues. In DNA form, the CDR3 reads TGTGCCAGCAGTTACTTTGACTACCGCGAGCAGTACTTC. Its protein product is CASSYFDYREQYF.

The DNA of the CDR3 is TGTGCCAGCAGCCAAGATCATAGAATAGGTCCGGGGAACACAAATCAGCCCCAGCATTTT. It translates to CASSQDHRIGPGNTNQPQHF. The genes are TRBV4-2 and TRBJ1-5; D is uncertain. Germline loops: CDR1 LGHNA, CDR2 YNFKEQ. V was clipped by 0 bases and J by 4 bases, with 25 bases between them. The CDR3 has 20 amino acids.

V gene TRBV5-4 combines with J gene TRBJ2-5; D is possibly TRBD1 (5 bases). The CDR3 is 14 residues long. CDR1 is SGHNT, CDR2 YYREEE, per germline (reference sequence). V lost 3 bases and J lost 4, with 13 bases in between. CDR3 nucleotide sequence: TGTGCCAGCAGCTATAACGGTAGGGGAGAGACCCAGTACTTC. It encodes CASSYNGRGETQYF.

The chain employs TRBV3-1 (or the pseudogene TRBV3-2) and TRBJ1-1; no firm D call. The CDR3 runs to 15 residues. The ends were cut back, 1 base at V and 4 bases at J, with 13 bases in the middle. Germline-derived CDR1 and CDR2 are LGHDT and YNNKEL (reference sequence). The CDR3 loop reads CASSQVGGSSTEAFF. CDR3 nucleotide sequence: TGTGCCAGCAGCCAAGTCGGCGGCTCGAGCACTGAAGCTTTCTTT.

The rearrangement uses TRBV28 and TRBJ1-1; D uncertain. The germline V and J ends were trimmed by 2 bases and 1 base, with 5 bases remaining between them. This CDR3 comprises 13 residues. In germline, CDR1 is MDHEN, CDR2 SYDVKM. As DNA, the CDR3 is TGTGCCAGCAGTTTAACGAGGAACACTGAAGCTTTCTTT. This encodes CASSLTRNTEAFF.

The rearrangement uses TRBV29-1 and TRBJ1-1; the D gene is possibly TRBD1 (6 bases). Between the trimmed V and J ends, which lost 2 bases and 4 bases, there was a span of 20 bases. This CDR3 region has 16 residues. The germline V gene has CDR1 SQVTM and CDR2 ANQGSEA. The DNA for the CDR3 is TGCAGCGTTGAACACCCCCAAGCGGGGGCAGGCACTGAAGCTTTCTTT. Amino acid sequence: CSVEHPQAGAGTEAFF.

This rearrangement joins TRBV7-9 to TRBJ1-1; possibly TRBD1 for D (6 bases). CDR1 is SEHNR, CDR2 FQNEAQ, per germline (reference sequence). This CDR3 contains 14 residues. V was shortened by 3 bases and J by 0 bases, with 8 bases between the two germline ends. CDR3 in DNA: TGTGCCAGCAGCTTCAGGGGCATGAACACTGAAGCTTTCTTT. Its protein product is CASSFRGMNTEAFF.

The chain recombines TRBV20-1 with TRBJ1-4; 10 bases line up with TRBD1. The CDR3 runs 16 residues. Trimming cost V 3 bases and J 2 bases; bases outside gene matches: 6. Per germline, CDR1 DFQATT and CDR2 SNEGSKA (reference sequence). CDR3 bases: TGCAGTGCTAGTCGGGACAGGGGTTGGACTAATGAAAAACTGTTTTTT. Encoded protein: CSASRDRGWTNEKLFF.